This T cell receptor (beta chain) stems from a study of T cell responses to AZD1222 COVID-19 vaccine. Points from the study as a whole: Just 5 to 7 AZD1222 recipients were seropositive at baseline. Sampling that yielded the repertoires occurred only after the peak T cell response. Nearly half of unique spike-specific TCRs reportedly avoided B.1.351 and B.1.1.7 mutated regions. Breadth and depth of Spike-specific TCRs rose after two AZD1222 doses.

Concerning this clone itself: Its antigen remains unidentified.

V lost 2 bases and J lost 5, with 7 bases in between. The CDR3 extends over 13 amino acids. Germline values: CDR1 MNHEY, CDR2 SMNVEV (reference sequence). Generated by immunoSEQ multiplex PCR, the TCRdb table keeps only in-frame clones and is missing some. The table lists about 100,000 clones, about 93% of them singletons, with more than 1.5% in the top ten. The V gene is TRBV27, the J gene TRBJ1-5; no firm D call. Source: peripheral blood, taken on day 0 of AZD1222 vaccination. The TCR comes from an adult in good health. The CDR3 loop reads CASSLQEDQPQHF. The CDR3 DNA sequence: TGTGCCAGCAGTTTACAGGAGGATCAGCCCCAGCATTTT.